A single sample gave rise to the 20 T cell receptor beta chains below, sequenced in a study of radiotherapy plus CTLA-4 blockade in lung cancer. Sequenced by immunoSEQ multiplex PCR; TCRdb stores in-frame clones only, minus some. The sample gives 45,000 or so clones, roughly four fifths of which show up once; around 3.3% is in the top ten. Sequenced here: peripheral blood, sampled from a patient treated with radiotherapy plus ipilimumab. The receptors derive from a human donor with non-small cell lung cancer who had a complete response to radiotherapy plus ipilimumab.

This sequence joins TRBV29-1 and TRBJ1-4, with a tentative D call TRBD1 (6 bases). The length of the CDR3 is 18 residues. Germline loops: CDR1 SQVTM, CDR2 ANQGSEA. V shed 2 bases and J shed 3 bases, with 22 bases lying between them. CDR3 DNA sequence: TGCAGCGTTGAATTGTGGGGCAGGGGTAGAATGGCTAATGAAAAACTGTTTTTT. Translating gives CSVELWGRGRMANEKLFF.

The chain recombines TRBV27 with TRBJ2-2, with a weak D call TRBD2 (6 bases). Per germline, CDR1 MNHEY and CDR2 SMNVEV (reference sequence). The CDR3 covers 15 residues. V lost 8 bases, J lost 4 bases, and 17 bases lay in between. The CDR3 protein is CASGRGGPVTGELFF. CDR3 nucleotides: TGTGCCAGCGGTCGTGGAGGGCCGGTCACCGGGGAGCTGTTTTTT.

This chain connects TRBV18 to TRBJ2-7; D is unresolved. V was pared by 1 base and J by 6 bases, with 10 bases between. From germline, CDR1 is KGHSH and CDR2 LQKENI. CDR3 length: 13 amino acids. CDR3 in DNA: TGTGCCAGCTCACCACGGCCAGAACCCGAGCAGTACTTC. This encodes CASSPRPEPEQYF.

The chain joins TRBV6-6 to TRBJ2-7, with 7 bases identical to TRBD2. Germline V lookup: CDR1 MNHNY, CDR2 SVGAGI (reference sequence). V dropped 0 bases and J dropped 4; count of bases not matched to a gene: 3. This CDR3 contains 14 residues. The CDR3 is CASSYSSGGYEQYF. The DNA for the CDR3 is TGTGCCAGCAGTTACTCGTCGGGAGGATACGAGCAGTACTTC.

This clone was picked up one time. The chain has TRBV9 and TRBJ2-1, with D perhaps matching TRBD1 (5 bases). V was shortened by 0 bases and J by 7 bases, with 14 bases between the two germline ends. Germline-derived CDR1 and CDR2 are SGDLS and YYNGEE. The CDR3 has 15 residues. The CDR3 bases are TGTGCCAGCAGCGTAGCTACCGGACATTCTAATGAGCAGTTCTTC. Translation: CASSVATGHSNEQFF.

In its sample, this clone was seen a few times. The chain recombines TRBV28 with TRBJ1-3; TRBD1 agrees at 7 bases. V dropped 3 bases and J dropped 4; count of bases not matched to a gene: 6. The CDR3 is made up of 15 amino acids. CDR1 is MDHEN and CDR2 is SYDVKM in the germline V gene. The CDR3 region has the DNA TGTGCCAGCAGTTTCGTGACAGGGACCGGAAACACCATATATTTT. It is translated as CASSFVTGTGNTIYF.

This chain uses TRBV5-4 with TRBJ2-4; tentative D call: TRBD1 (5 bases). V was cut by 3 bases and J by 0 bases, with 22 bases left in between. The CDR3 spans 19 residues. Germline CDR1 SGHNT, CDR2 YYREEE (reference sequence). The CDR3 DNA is TGTGCCAGCAGCTACCGGACAAGGGGCGGTCTGCTAGCCAAAAACATTCAGTACTTC. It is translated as CASSYRTRGGLLAKNIQYF. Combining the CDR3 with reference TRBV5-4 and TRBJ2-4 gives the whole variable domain ETGVTQSPTHLIKTRGQQVTLRCSSQSGHNTVSWYQQALGQGPQFIFQYYREEENGRGNFPPRFSGLQFPNYSSELNVNALELDDSALYLCASSYRTRGGLLAKNIQYFGAGTRLSVL.

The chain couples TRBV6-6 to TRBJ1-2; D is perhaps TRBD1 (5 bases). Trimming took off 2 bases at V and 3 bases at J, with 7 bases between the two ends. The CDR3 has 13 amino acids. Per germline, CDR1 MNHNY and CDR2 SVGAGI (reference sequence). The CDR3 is CASSYRTHYGYTF. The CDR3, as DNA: TGTGCCAGCAGTTACAGGACACACTATGGCTACACCTTC.

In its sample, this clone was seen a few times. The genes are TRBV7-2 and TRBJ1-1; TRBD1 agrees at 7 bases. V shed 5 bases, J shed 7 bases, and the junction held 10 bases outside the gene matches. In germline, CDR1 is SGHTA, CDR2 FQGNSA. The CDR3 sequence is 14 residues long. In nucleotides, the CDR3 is TGTGCCAGCAGCCCCTCGACAGGGTCTGGTGAAGCTTTCTTT. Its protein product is CASSPSTGSGEAFF.

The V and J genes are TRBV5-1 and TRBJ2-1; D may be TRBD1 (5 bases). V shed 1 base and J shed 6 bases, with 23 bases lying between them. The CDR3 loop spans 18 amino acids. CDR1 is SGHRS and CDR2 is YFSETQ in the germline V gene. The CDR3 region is CASSLPDTVNLPGNEQFF. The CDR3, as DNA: TGCGCCAGCAGCTTGCCGGACACGGTCAATTTACCTGGCAATGAGCAGTTCTTC.

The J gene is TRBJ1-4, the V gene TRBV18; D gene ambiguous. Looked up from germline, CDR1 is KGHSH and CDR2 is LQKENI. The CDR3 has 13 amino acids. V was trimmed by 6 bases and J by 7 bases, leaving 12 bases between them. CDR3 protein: CASSPRRAEKLFF. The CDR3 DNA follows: TGTGCCAGCTCGCCTCGGCGGGCTGAAAAACTGTTTTTT. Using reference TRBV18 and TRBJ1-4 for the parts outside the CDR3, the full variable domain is NAGVMQNPRHLVRRRGQEARLRCSPMKGHSHVYWYRQLPEEGLKFMVYLQKENIIDESGMPKERFSAEFPKEGPSILRIQQVVRGDSAAYFCASSPRRAEKLFFGSGTQLSVL.

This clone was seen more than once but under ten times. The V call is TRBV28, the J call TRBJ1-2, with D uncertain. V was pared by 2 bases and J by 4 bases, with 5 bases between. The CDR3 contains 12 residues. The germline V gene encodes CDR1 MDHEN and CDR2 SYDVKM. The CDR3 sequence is CASSLAVYGYTF. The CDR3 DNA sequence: TGTGCCAGCAGTTTAGCAGTCTATGGCTACACCTTC.

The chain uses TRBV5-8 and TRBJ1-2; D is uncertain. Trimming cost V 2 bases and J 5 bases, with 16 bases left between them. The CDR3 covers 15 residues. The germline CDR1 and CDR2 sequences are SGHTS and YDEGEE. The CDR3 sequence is CASSLTGSFHYGYTF. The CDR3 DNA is TGTGCCAGCAGCTTAACCGGGTCCTTTCATTATGGCTACACCTTC.

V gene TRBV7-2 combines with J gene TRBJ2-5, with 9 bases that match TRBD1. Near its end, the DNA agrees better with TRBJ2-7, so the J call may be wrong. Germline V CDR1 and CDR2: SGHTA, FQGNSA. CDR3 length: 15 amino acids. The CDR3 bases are TGTGCCAGCAGCTCCTACAGGGGGCCTGGCTACGAGCAGTACTTC. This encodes CASSSYRGPGYEQYF.

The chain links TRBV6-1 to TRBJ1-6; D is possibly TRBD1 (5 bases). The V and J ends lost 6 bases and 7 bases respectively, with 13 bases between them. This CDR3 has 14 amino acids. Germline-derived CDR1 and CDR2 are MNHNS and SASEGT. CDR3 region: CASSHPGLNSPLHF. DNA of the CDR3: TGTGCCAGCAGCCACCCGGGACTGAATTCACCCCTCCACTTT.

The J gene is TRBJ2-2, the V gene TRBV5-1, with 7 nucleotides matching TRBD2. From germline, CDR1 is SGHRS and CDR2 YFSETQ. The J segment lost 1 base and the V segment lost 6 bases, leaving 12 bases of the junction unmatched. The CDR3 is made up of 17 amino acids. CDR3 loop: CASTELAPGGNTGELFF. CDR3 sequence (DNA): TGCGCCAGCACCGAGCTCGCGCCGGGAGGGAACACCGGGGAGCTGTTTTTT.

CDR3 residues: CASSLTAGGSSGTDTQYF. The DNA for the CDR3 is TGTGCCAGCAGCTTAACCGCCGGCGGGAGTTCAGGCACAGATACGCAGTATTTT. The V and J genes are TRBV7-3 and TRBJ2-3; 7 nucleotides line up with TRBD2. Germline CDR1 is SGHTA and CDR2 is FQGTGA. The CDR3 covers 18 residues. The V gene end was trimmed by 0 bases and the J gene end by 1 base; junction bases not matched to a gene: 10.

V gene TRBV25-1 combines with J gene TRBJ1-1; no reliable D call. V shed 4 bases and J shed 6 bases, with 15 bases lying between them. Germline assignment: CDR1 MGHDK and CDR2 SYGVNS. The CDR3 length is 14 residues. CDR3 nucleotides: TGTGCCAGCAGTGGTCGGGGTCTTGGTTCTGAAGCTTTCTTT. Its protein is CASSGRGLGSEAFF.

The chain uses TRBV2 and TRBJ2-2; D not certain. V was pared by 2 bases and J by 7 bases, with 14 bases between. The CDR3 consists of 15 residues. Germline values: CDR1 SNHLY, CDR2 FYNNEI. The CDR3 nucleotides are TGTGCCAGCAGTGAATCCGCAGGCCCCAGCGGGGAGCTGTTTTTT. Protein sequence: CASSESAGPSGELFF.

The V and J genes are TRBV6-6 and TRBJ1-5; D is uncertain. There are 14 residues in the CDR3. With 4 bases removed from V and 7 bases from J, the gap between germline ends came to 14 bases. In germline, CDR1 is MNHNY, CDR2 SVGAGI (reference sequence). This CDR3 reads CASSFEGTGQPQHF. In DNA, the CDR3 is TGTGCCAGCAGTTTTGAGGGTACGGGGCAGCCCCAGCATTTT.